The sequence of this TCR beta chain was determined in a study of beta chain features in type 1 diabetes. Study details: On cell yields, gender and age, patients and healthy donors were similar.

General study points: The naive, central memory and Treg TCRB repertoires showed an apparent similarity that was greater among patients than among healthy donors. Among all four CD4+ subsets, Type 1 diabetes patients had TCRB CDR3s that were moderately but significantly shorter.

The study reverse transcribed the entire isolated RNA, so it sequenced expressed TCRB transcripts. Mean read depth for naive, central memory and regulatory T cell samples was about 3.4 million reads. Method: immunoSEQ multiplex PCR; TCRdb's copy keeps in-frame clones and lacks some. The sample records some 290,000 clones, around an eighth being singletons. In its sample, this clone was seen a few times. Its specificity is not known. CD45RO/CCR7/CD25/CD127/CD95/CD27 sorting isolated CD4+ naive, central memory, regulatory and stem cell-like memory cells. Material for sequencing was naive CD4+ T cells from blood. The receptor was isolated from a man between 25 and 39 years old with type 1 diabetes.

The CDR3 DNA follows: TGCGCCAGCAGCTTGGGACTAGCGGGGATCAATGAGCAGTTCTTC. This sequence encodes CASSLGLAGINEQFF. This chain links TRBV5-1 with TRBJ2-1, with 11 bases that match TRBD2. The ends lost 0 bases at V and 6 bases at J; junction bases unmatched: 2. Germline CDR1 SGHRS, CDR2 YFSETQ. This CDR3 is built from 15 residues.